The 30 T cell receptor beta chains given below trace back to one sample, sequenced in a study of blood T cell repertoires in COVID-19. Here immunoSEQ multiplex PCR was the method, and the copy in TCRdb shows in-frame clones only, minus some. Of 100,000 to 150,000 clones in the sample, 86% were seen once. Sequencing was done on a sample of peripheral blood. The receptors come from a man in his sixties or seventies who had recovered from COVID-19.

The gene calls are TRBV7-2 and TRBJ1-5, with 7 bases aligning to TRBD1. Germline assignment: CDR1 SGHTA and CDR2 FQGNSA. This CDR3 has 14 amino acids. V gave up 3 bases and J gave up 6 bases; unmatched junction bases: 5. In DNA, the CDR3 is TGTGCCAGCAGCTTTAAAGGGGGCACTCAGCCCCAGCATTTT. It translates to CASSFKGGTQPQHF.

The chain carries TRBV7-9 and TRBJ1-6; TRBD1 matches at 7 bases. Germline loops: CDR1 SEHNR, CDR2 FQNEAQ (reference sequence). There are 15 residues in the CDR3. The junction had 1 base not matched to a gene; V was cut back by 2 bases and J by 3 bases. Here the CDR3 reads CASSLSGGYNSPLHF. In DNA form, the CDR3 reads TGTGCCAGCAGCTTATCAGGGGGCTATAATTCACCCCTCCACTTT. The whole variable domain, filled in from reference TRBV7-9 and TRBJ1-6, reads DTGVSQNPRHKITKRGQNVTFRCDPISEHNRLYWYRQTLGQGPEFLTYFQNEAQLEKSRLLSDRFSAERPKGSFSTLEIQRTEQGDSAMYLCASSLSGGYNSPLHFGNGTRLTVT.

The chain is built from TRBV6-5 and TRBJ2-3; TRBD1 matches 9 bases. The germline V gene encodes CDR1 MNHEY and CDR2 SVGAGI. The CDR3 spans 14 residues. V lost 7 bases and J lost 4; bases outside the gene matches: 6. The CDR3: CASTRDRAADTQYF. CDR3 DNA sequence: TGTGCCAGCACCAGGGACAGGGCAGCAGATACGCAGTATTTT.

The chain uses TRBV6-2 or TRBV6-3 and TRBJ2-3, with 11 bases that match TRBD2. Per germline, CDR1 MNHEY and CDR2 SVGEGT. The CDR3 runs to 17 residues. The V and J ends lost 2 bases and 2 bases, in that order; junction bases with no gene match: 6. CDR3 residues: CASSYKVTSGATDTQYF. CDR3 bases: TGTGCCAGCAGTTACAAAGTGACTAGCGGGGCCACAGATACGCAGTATTTT.

This clone has a handful of counts. CDR3 bases: TGTGCCAGCTCACCACAGGGGTTCAATCAGCCCCAGCATTTT. Amino acids: CASSPQGFNQPQHF. This sequence joins TRBV18 and TRBJ1-5; D is perhaps TRBD1 (5 bases). The CDR3 is 14 amino acids. Germline V lookup: CDR1 KGHSH, CDR2 LQKENI. Trimming shortened V by 1 base and J by 3 bases, and 7 bases separated the two germline ends. Full variable domain (remainder filled in from reference TRBV18 and TRBJ1-5): NAGVMQNPRHLVRRRGQEARLRCSPMKGHSHVYWYRQLPEEGLKFMVYLQKENIIDESGMPKERFSAEFPKEGPSILRIQQVVRGDSAAYFCASSPQGFNQPQHFGDGTRLSIL.

This sequence joins TRBV29-1 and TRBJ2-1, with 9 nucleotides matching TRBD1. This CDR3 spans 13 amino acids. Germline CDR1 is SQVTM and CDR2 is ANQGSEA. The CDR3 DNA follows: TGCGGCAGCCGGACAGGGGTTGGCAATGAGCAGTTCTTC. Protein: CGSRTGVGNEQFF.

V is TRBV6-6 and J is TRBJ2-2, with 7 positions matching TRBD1. The germline gives CDR1 MNHNY, CDR2 SVGAGI (reference sequence). V shed 0 bases and J 4 bases; nucleotides not matched to a gene: 5. The CDR3 sequence is 16 residues long. CDR3 DNA sequence: TGTGCCAGCAGTTACTCGCTAGGGGGCACCACCGGGGAGCTGTTTTTT. Residues: CASSYSLGGTTGELFF.

The CDR3, as DNA: TGCGCCAGCAGCCGCGGACAGGGAGGCTCCTACGAGCAGTACTTC. It codes for CASSRGQGGSYEQYF. This rearrangement joins TRBV4-1 to TRBJ2-7; 8 bases fit TRBD1. Germline CDR1 reads MGHRA; CDR2 reads YSYEKL. Losses at the gene ends were 4 bases for V and 0 bases for J; bases not matched to a gene: 5. CDR3 length equals 15 residues.

The V gene is TRBV5-4, the J gene TRBJ2-7, with a possible D match to TRBD1 (6 bases). The CDR3 loop spans 14 amino acids. The ends were cut back, 4 bases at V and 4 bases at J, with 15 bases in the middle. Germline CDR1 reads SGHNT; CDR2 reads YYREEE (reference sequence). CDR3 sequence (DNA): TGTGCCAGCAGCCCAGGACAGCGACCTTACGAGCAGTACTTC. Translated: CASSPGQRPYEQYF.

In its sample, this clone was seen once. The chain has TRBV6-6 and TRBJ1-6; 7 positions agree with TRBD1. CDR1 is MNHNY and CDR2 is SVGAGI in the germline V gene (reference sequence). The CDR3 totals 14 residues. After removal of 2 bases from V and 9 bases from J, the junction contained 4 bases not matched to a gene. In DNA form, the CDR3 reads TGTGCCAGCAGTTACCCGGGACAGCTTTCACCCCTCCACTTT. Its protein product is CASSYPGQLSPLHF.

This chain joins TRBV6-5 and TRBJ1-1, with 11 bases that match TRBD1. V trimming: 6 bases; J trimming: 6 bases; junction bases outside the gene matches: 6. Germline assignment: CDR1 MNHEY and CDR2 SVGAGI. The length of the CDR3 is 14 residues. CDR3 region: CASSLDRGRAEAFF. As DNA, the CDR3 is TGTGCCAGCAGCTTGGACAGGGGGCGGGCTGAAGCTTTCTTT.

The chain combines TRBV28 with TRBJ2-5; 7 bases are a match to TRBD1. With 5 bases clipped from V and 3 bases from J, the junction kept 6 bases outside the gene matches. The CDR3 is made up of 14 amino acids. Germline V gene data show CDR1 as MDHEN and CDR2 as SYDVKM. DNA for the CDR3: TGTGCCAGCAGTCCCGGACAGGTCGAAGAGACCCAGTACTTC. Translation gives CASSPGQVEETQYF.

This rearrangement joins TRBV2 to TRBJ2-7; 9 positions match TRBD1. From germline, CDR1 is SNHLY and CDR2 FYNNEI. V shed 7 bases and J 1 base; nucleotides not matched to a gene: 5. This CDR3 contains 14 residues. CDR3 amino acids: CASNQQGASYEQYF. CDR3 DNA sequence: TGTGCCAGCAACCAACAGGGGGCTTCCTACGAGCAGTACTTC.

The rearrangement uses TRBV18 and TRBJ1-4; 7 bases align to TRBD1. The V and J ends lost 4 bases and 5 bases, in that order; junction bases with no gene match: 13. CDR3 length equals 17 residues. CDR1 is KGHSH and CDR2 is LQKENI in the germline V gene. The CDR3 sequence is CASSLPPTGQSNEKLFF. DNA for the CDR3: TGTGCCAGCTCACTCCCTCCAACGGGACAGTCGAATGAAAAACTGTTTTTT.

The rearrangement links TRBV5-1 to TRBJ2-1; the D is unclear. Trimming cost V 4 bases and J 0 bases, with 14 bases left between them. This CDR3 comprises 16 residues. Germline values: CDR1 SGHRS, CDR2 YFSETQ. The CDR3 spells CASSPFFPGSYNEQFF. The CDR3 DNA sequence: TGCGCCAGCAGCCCATTCTTCCCCGGCTCCTACAATGAGCAGTTCTTC.

The sample holds one count of this clone. The chain carries TRBV11-2 and TRBJ2-1; 7 bases match TRBD2. Germline CDR1 is SGHAT and CDR2 is FQNNGV. The CDR3 spans 15 residues. The V segment lost 5 bases and the J segment 0 bases; nucleotides outside the gene matches: 4. CDR3 sequence (DNA): TGTGCCAGCAGCGCGCGGGGGAACTCCTACAATGAGCAGTTCTTC. This codes for CASSARGNSYNEQFF. Full variable domain (missing parts from reference TRBV11-2 and TRBJ2-1): EAGVAQSPRYKIIEKRQSVAFWCNPISGHATLYWYQQILGQGPKLLIQFQNNGVVDDSQLPKDRFSAERLKGVDSTLKIQPAKLEDSAVYLCASSARGNSYNEQFFGPGTRLTVL.

The chain carries TRBV7-2 and TRBJ2-1; D not resolved. The germline CDR1 and CDR2 sequences are SGHTA and FQGNSA. V lost 3 bases and J lost 9, with 9 bases in between. The CDR3 has 12 residues. The CDR3 DNA follows: TGTGCCAGCAGCTTGGTTGGGCTTGAGCAGTTCTTC. Translated, it gives CASSLVGLEQFF.

The gene calls are TRBV11-2 and TRBJ1-1, with TRBD1 matching over 8 bases. From germline, CDR1 is SGHAT and CDR2 FQNNGV. After removal of 3 bases from V and 4 bases from J, the junction contained 10 bases not matched to a gene. CDR3 size: 16 residues. This CDR3 is CASSFGQGARGTEAFF. CDR3 DNA sequence: TGTGCCAGCAGCTTCGGACAGGGCGCCCGAGGCACTGAAGCTTTCTTT.

This clone was seen only once. V is TRBV6-5 and J is TRBJ1-2; TRBD1 matches 10 bases. Trimming cost V 8 bases and J 4 bases; bases outside gene matches: 4. The CDR3 contains 13 residues. Per germline, CDR1 MNHEY and CDR2 SVGAGI. CDR3 DNA: TGTGCCAGCCAGACAGGGGGCAGCTATGGCTACACCTTC. Translated, it gives CASQTGGSYGYTF.

The V gene is TRBV11-2, the J gene TRBJ2-2; no clear D. Germline V gives CDR1 SGHAT, CDR2 FQNNGV. V was clipped by 5 bases and J by 0 bases, with 7 bases between them. CDR3 length equals 14 residues. This CDR3 reads CASSEQSNTGELFF. The CDR3, as DNA: TGTGCCAGCAGCGAACAGTCGAACACCGGGGAGCTGTTTTTT.

Here the CDR3 reads CASSDFGGSEKLFF. CDR3 sequence (DNA): TGTGCCAGCAGTGACTTCGGAGGTAGTGAAAAACTGTTTTTT. The chain joins TRBV6-2 or TRBV6-3 to TRBJ1-4; D remains ambiguous. The CDR3 has 14 amino acids. With 5 bases removed from V and 7 bases from J, the gap between germline ends came to 14 bases. Germline V gene lookup returns CDR1 MNHEY and CDR2 SVGEGT.

The chain couples TRBV2 to TRBJ1-4; 8 nucleotides line up with TRBD1. The ends lost 6 bases at V and 8 bases at J; junction bases unmatched: 11. The CDR3 is 15 residues long. Germline V gene data show CDR1 as SNHLY and CDR2 as FYNNEI. The CDR3 sequence: CASRITTGAWEKLFF. CDR3 nucleotide sequence: TGTGCCAGCAGGATTACGACAGGGGCTTGGGAAAAACTGTTTTTT.

The V gene is TRBV6-6, the J gene TRBJ2-7, with D unclear. Trimming removed 6 bases from V and 6 bases from J, with 15 bases in between. This CDR3 contains 13 residues. From germline, CDR1 is MNHNY and CDR2 SVGAGI (reference sequence). CDR3 in amino acids: CASSNAGLGEQYF. The DNA for the CDR3 is TGTGCCAGCAGCAACGCAGGTTTGGGCGAGCAGTACTTC.

The chain carries TRBV9 and TRBJ1-3, with D possibly being TRBD1 (6 bases). Deletions cut 4 bases from V and 4 bases from J, with 15 bases between. Germline CDR1 is SGDLS and CDR2 is YYNGEE. CDR3 length: 15 amino acids. The CDR3 sequence: CASSSQGSRGNTIYF. CDR3 DNA sequence: TGTGCCAGCAGCTCCCAGGGGAGCAGGGGAAACACCATATATTTT.

V usage is TRBV7-9 and J usage is TRBJ1-6; 8 nucleotides line up with TRBD1. V lost 5 bases to trimming and J lost 4 bases; unmatched junction nucleotides: 4. This CDR3 spans 15 amino acids. Germline assignment: CDR1 SEHNR and CDR2 FQNEAQ (reference sequence). CDR3 sequence: CASSGQGTYNSPLHF. The DNA of the CDR3 is TGTGCCAGCAGCGGACAGGGAACTTATAATTCACCCCTCCACTTT.

The chain carries TRBV5-1 and TRBJ2-2, with 11 bases matching TRBD2. Germline CDR1 reads SGHRS; CDR2 reads YFSETQ. V shed 4 bases and J 6 bases; nucleotides not matched to a gene: 5. This CDR3 spans 15 amino acids. This CDR3 is CASSPSGGLAGELFF. The CDR3, as DNA: TGCGCCAGCAGCCCTAGCGGGGGGTTGGCCGGGGAGCTGTTTTTT.

The chain has TRBV7-9 and TRBJ1-5; perhaps TRBD1 as D (5 bases). Germline lookup yields CDR1 SEHNR and CDR2 FQNEAQ (reference sequence). The CDR3 length is 14 residues. V was cut by 2 bases and J by 3 bases, with 8 bases left in between. Here the CDR3 reads CASSLKTVNQPQHF. CDR3 nucleotide sequence: TGTGCCAGCAGCTTAAAGACAGTCAATCAGCCCCAGCATTTT.

The chain has TRBV6-2 or TRBV6-3 and TRBJ1-5, with D perhaps matching TRBD1 (5 bases). The CDR3 extends over 15 amino acids. The germline V and J ends were trimmed by 1 base and 1 base, with 8 bases remaining between them. Germline values: CDR1 MNHEY, CDR2 SVGEGT. CDR3 region: CASSYWQGSNQPQHF. CDR3 nucleotide sequence: TGTGCCAGCAGTTACTGGCAGGGAAGCAATCAGCCCCAGCATTTT.

This clone was observed a few times. The V call is TRBV15, the J call TRBJ2-5; the D is unclear. Germline V gives CDR1 LNHNV, CDR2 YYDKDF (reference sequence). This CDR3 is built from 15 residues. V gave up 5 bases and J gave up 1 base, with 14 bases separating them. The CDR3 DNA reads as TGTGCCACCAGCTTTGGGTGGGCAGGCCAAGAGACCCAGTACTTC. Translation gives CATSFGWAGQETQYF.

V usage is TRBV20-1 and J usage is TRBJ1-5, with a tentative D call TRBD1 (5 bases). V lost 3 bases and J lost 3, with 15 bases in between. CDR3 length: 15 residues. The germline gives CDR1 DFQATT, CDR2 SNEGSKA (reference sequence). The CDR3 bases are TGCAGTGCTAGTTCCGGGGGGTCCAACAATCAGCCCCAGCATTTT. Protein product: CSASSGGSNNQPQHF.